This T cell receptor (beta chain) appears in the sequencing data of a study of PD-1 blockade in classical Hodgkin lymphoma (dated by TCRdb to the early 2020s). For context, the study as a whole: Nivolumab dosing was 3 mg/kg intravenously every 2 weeks, continuing until either disease progression or unacceptable toxicity. The study used TCR beta sequencing and CyTOF to define a peripheral blood immune signature of response to PD-1 blockade in classical Hodgkin lymphoma.

Sample time point, as interpreted from the label and publication: cycle 4 day 1 (C4D1), after more than 5 weeks of nivolumab. Relapse after autologous stem cell transplantation had occurred in all trial patients, and cohorts A, B and C were distinguished by prior brentuximab vedotin exposure. Using a Miltenyi CD8+ T cell isolation kit, CD8+ T cells were purified from thawed PBMCs through magnetic negative selection. The trial cohort was composed of under 70 patients with relapsed/refractory classical Hodgkin lymphoma, for whom complete response, partial response or progressive disease was recorded as best overall response. Single-agent nivolumab was administered to trial patients in the multi-cohort phase II CheckMate 205 trial. An independent review committee assessed best overall response using the 2007 International Working Group response criteria. Trial PBMCs were obtained immediately prior to nivolumab initiation (C1D1) and on therapy at cycle 2 day 1 and cycle 4 day 1. Peripheral blood was collected in 8 mL Vacutainer Cell Preparation Tubes, from which PBMCs were isolated by centrifugation and then cryopreserved. Purified CD4+ and CD8+ fractions were prepared only for cases in which an additional PBMC sample was available. On LS columns in a quadroMACS separator, the magnetically labelled cells were depleted, and the flow-through was collected as the purified fraction.

The table lists this clone with a count of one. The clone's antigen remains unknown. Base qualities were left out, and no much larger clone turns up one base away. Genomic DNA was isolated using the Qiagen DNeasy kit from unsorted PBMCs as well as from negatively selected CD4+ and CD8+ fractions. Amplification of TCR beta CDR3 regions was done by immunoSEQ multiplex PCR with primers that anneal to V and J segments. A synthetic immune receptor repertoire was used to minimize amplification bias, and any residual bias was removed computationally once sequencing was done. In the paper's pipeline: Custom Python scripts were used to quantify repertoire diversity as the Shannon entropy index. Unsorted, CD4+ and CD8+ repertoires were analyzed separately, except in combined analyses where CD4+ and CD8+ sequences were merged in silico. A clone counted as expanded when the clone's frequency after treatment rose at least 2-fold relative to C1D1, and clones undetected at baseline were given a pseudocount of 0.5. Singleton clones were defined as clones with 0 or 1 copy at C1D1, and non-singleton clones were defined as clones with 2 or more copies. Clones expanded in unsorted samples were assigned a CD4+, CD8+ or unknown annotation through matching of protein sequences in sorted samples from the same patient. Wilcoxon tests were applied to paired samples to test diversity changes from C1D1 to C4D1. This is the immuneACCESS table as TCRdb keeps it, with only in-frame sequences that have V and J called. A part of the clones is gone; compared with another copy, unresolved V genes explain less than half, and the rest is unexplained. Clone size and V and J calls were adopted from that table, with D and trimming inferred from the DNA. In all, the sample holds about a thousand clones, and less than 80% of those were seen once. The ten largest make up over 40% of the sample.

The full study reports these points: Baseline TCR diversity was reported as lower in newly diagnosed patients than in healthy donors, and lower still in relapsed/refractory patients. Diversity was lower in patients who began nivolumab less than 1 year after ASCT, so these patients were left out of later analyses to avoid confounding by immune reconstitution. The study was restricted to a single clinical trial cohort, and the causes of repertoire differences, possibly disease activity or prior therapy, were left undefined. By C4D1, a significant rise was seen in CD4+ TCR diversity but not in CD8+ TCR diversity (p=0.0027 vs p=0.16), and the rise was most apparent among complete responders (p=0.02). Among trial patients, those achieving complete response had baseline diversity similar to that of newly diagnosed patients, while diversity was significantly lower in partial responders and progressors.

The sequence derives from a human donor with classical Hodgkin lymphoma. The material was CD8+ T cells from blood, obtained before the fourth cycle of nivolumab.

The DNA sequence is TGTGCCAGCAGCTTAGATTGGGGAGCTAAAGCTTTCTTT. This encodes CASSLDWGAKAFF. This receptor chain uses TRBV11-2 and TRBJ1-1, with no confident D gene call. The CDR3 has 13 amino acids, counting the end cysteine and phenylalanine. The kept DNA is CDR3 alone, 39 bases in frame from the first base. Taken from the germline V gene, the CDR1 and CDR2 loops are SGHAT and FQNNGV. V and J lose 0 bases and 9 bases, and a span of 11 bases separates them.